This T cell receptor beta chain appears in the sequencing data of a study of human T cells and chemical hapten exposure. The time point: pre-sensitization, week 0. As for treatment: therapeutic diphenylcyclopropenone sensitization with weekly scalp DPC. Unfractionated whole blood served as the source for total RNA extraction. The length of the CDR3 is 12 residues. V lost 8 bases and J lost 6, with 11 bases in between. Germline CDR1 reads ENHRY; CDR2 reads SYGVKD. This clonotype came up many times. One entry per CDR3 protein, called by TCRdb with MiXCR from the RACE reads. In the table there are some 98,000 distinct CDR3 sequences, more than 10% of which are singletons.

This rearrangement joins TRBV10-3 to TRBJ1-3; D remains ambiguous. The TCR originated in a woman aged 55-69 years with alopecia areata. Some clones in this sample may be carry-over from other donors' samples. The specimen was whole blood, collected in connection with sensitization to the hapten diphenylcyclopropenone (DPC). The CDR3 DNA follows: TGTGCCATCGGGATTCGTGAAAACACCATATATTTT. Amino acid sequence: CAIGIRENTIYF.